Listed here are 18 T cell receptor beta chains from one sample, sequenced in a study of blood T cell repertoires in COVID-19. The protocol was immunoSEQ multiplex PCR, while the TCRdb copy is restricted to in-frame clones and leaves out a portion. The table shows some 69,000 clones, with around 77% occurring only once. The source material was peripheral blood. The receptors stem from a man aged 60 to 75 with acute or convalescent COVID-19.

The V and J genes are TRBV5-1 and TRBJ2-2; D may be TRBD2 (5 bases). The CDR3 extends over 13 amino acids. CDR1 is SGHRS, CDR2 YFSETQ, per germline. Between the trimmed V and J ends, which lost 0 bases and 6 bases, there was a span of 6 bases. The CDR3 DNA follows: TGCGCCAGCAGCTTGGGGACTCCCGGGGAGCTGTTTTTT. The encoded protein is CASSLGTPGELFF.

This sequence joins TRBV7-6 and TRBJ1-2; a possible D gene is TRBD1 (5 bases). This CDR3 region has 14 residues. Trimming took 1 base from V and 4 from J, leaving 10 bases between them. Germline CDR1 and CDR2: SGHVS and FNYEAQ. For the CDR3, the DNA is TGTGCCAGCAGCTTAGGGCAGGGAGGCTATGGCTACACCTTC. Amino acid sequence: CASSLGQGGYGYTF. Using reference TRBV7-6 and TRBJ1-2 for the parts outside the CDR3, the full variable domain is GAGVSQSPRYKVTKRGQDVALRCDPISGHVSLYWYRQALGQGPEFLTYFNYEAQQDKSGLPNDRFSAERPEGSISTLTIQRTEQRDSAMYRCASSLGQGGYGYTFGSGTRLTVV.

This clone was observed a few times. The V and J genes are TRBV6-5 and TRBJ1-2; maybe TRBD1 (6 bases). Germline V gene sequence: CDR1 MNHEY, CDR2 SVGAGI. The CDR3 runs 14 residues. Trimming took 4 bases from V and 5 from J, leaving 14 bases between them. The CDR3 nucleotides read TGTGCCAGCAGTTCTCAGGGGTACCTATATGGCTACACCTTC. Its protein is CASSSQGYLYGYTF.

This chain joins TRBV2 and TRBJ1-1, with 7 bases that match TRBD1. This CDR3 comprises 14 residues. CDR1 and CDR2 (germline): SNHLY, FYNNEI. Trimming removed 5 bases from V and 5 bases from J; junction bases left unmatched: 8. DNA for the CDR3: TGTGCCAGCAGTCGAGCAGGGGGTGGTACTGAAGCTTTCTTT. Translation: CASSRAGGGTEAFF.

The CDR3 sequence is CASSLVQLNTGELFF. Here the CDR3 DNA reads TGTGCCAGCAGCTTGGTTCAGCTGAACACCGGGGAGCTGTTTTTT. V is TRBV5-8 and J is TRBJ1-3; D unresolved. The J call could be wrong; TRBJ2-2 is a better fit for the DNA end. Germline CDR1 reads SGHTS; CDR2 reads YDEGEE. The CDR3 runs to 15 residues.

This clone was detected a few times. The chain couples TRBV6-5 to TRBJ1-6, with TRBD1 as a possible D gene (6 bases). V was shortened by 6 bases and J by 8 bases, with 17 bases between the two germline ends. Germline V gives CDR1 MNHEY, CDR2 SVGAGI. This CDR3 comprises 15 residues. The CDR3 reads CASSLGQSMDSPLHF. CDR3 sequence (DNA): TGTGCCAGCAGCCTCGGACAGTCCATGGATTCACCCCTCCACTTT.

The chain employs TRBV30 and TRBJ2-7; 7 positions match TRBD2. J was trimmed by 6 bases and V by 4 bases; bases with no gene match: 9. Germline V gene lookup returns CDR1 GTSNPN and CDR2 SVGIG (reference sequence). This CDR3 has 13 amino acids. In DNA, the CDR3 is TGTGCCTGGAATGAGGCAGGGAGGGGCGAGCAGTACTTC. This encodes CAWNEAGRGEQYF.

J is TRBJ1-1 and V is TRBV12-3 or TRBV12-4, with D hard to call. The ends were cut back, 6 bases at V and 3 bases at J, with 8 bases in the middle. This CDR3 comprises 12 residues. The CDR3 nucleotides are TGTGCCAGCAGACCACGGGACACTGAAGCTTTCTTT. Protein product: CASRPRDTEAFF.

The chain recombines TRBV6-5 with TRBJ2-7, with a tentative D call TRBD1 (6 bases). Germline CDR1 MNHEY, CDR2 SVGAGI. The CDR3 consists of 12 residues. Trimming took 6 bases from V and 2 from J, leaving 8 bases between them. The CDR3 DNA sequence: TGTGCCAGCAGACAGGGTACCTACGAGCAGTACTTC. Amino acids: CASRQGTYEQYF.

The genes are TRBV5-8 and TRBJ2-3, with D maybe TRBD1 (6 bases). The CDR3 extends over 15 amino acids. CDR1 and CDR2 from the germline V gene are SGHTS and YDEGEE. Trimming shortened V by 1 base and J by 1 base, and 10 bases separated the two germline ends. The CDR3 nucleotides read TGTGCCAGCAGCTTGTGGGCAGGGGGCACAGATACGCAGTATTTT. This translates into CASSLWAGGTDTQYF.

The rearrangement links TRBV11-2 to TRBJ2-5, with 9 bases that match TRBD1. This CDR3 is built from 14 residues. Losses at the gene ends were 4 bases for V and 2 bases for J; bases not matched to a gene: 2. The germline CDR1 and CDR2 sequences are SGHAT and FQNNGV. CDR3 region: CASSSDRGQETQYF. The CDR3 region has the DNA TGTGCCAGCAGCTCCGACAGGGGGCAAGAGACCCAGTACTTC.

The J gene is TRBJ2-7, the V gene TRBV5-5, with 8 bases matching TRBD1. CDR1 is SGHKS and CDR2 is YYEKEE in the germline V gene (reference sequence). The CDR3 loop spans 14 amino acids. V trimming: 5 bases; J trimming: 4 bases; junction bases outside the gene matches: 8. CDR3 protein: CASRLQGVQYEQYF. Here the CDR3 DNA reads TGTGCCAGCAGATTACAGGGGGTACAGTACGAGCAGTACTTC. Supplemented by reference TRBV5-5 and TRBJ2-7, the full variable domain reads DAGVTQSPTHLIKTRGQQVTLRCSPISGHKSVSWYQQVLGQGPQFIFQYYEKEERGRGNFPDRFSARQFPNYSSELNVNALLLGDSALYLCASRLQGVQYEQYFGPGTRLTVT.

The V call is TRBV6-5, the J call TRBJ1-2; the D gene is possibly TRBD1 (6 bases). The CDR3 sequence is 14 residues long. V shed 8 bases and J shed 4 bases, with 17 bases lying between them. Germline V lookup: CDR1 MNHEY, CDR2 SVGAGI. The CDR3: CASGLGGGIYGYTF. As DNA, the CDR3 is TGTGCCAGCGGCCTAGGGGGGGGGATCTATGGCTACACCTTC.

This clone has a handful of counts. The chain carries TRBV4-1 and TRBJ2-1; TRBD2 aligns across 14 bases. The germline gives CDR1 MGHRA, CDR2 YSYEKL. This CDR3 has 15 residues. Trimming removed 6 bases from V and 7 bases from J; junction bases left unmatched: 5. The CDR3 coding sequence is TGCGCCAGCAGGAACGGACTAGCGGGGGGAAATGAGCAGTTCTTC. Encoded protein: CASRNGLAGGNEQFF.

This clone is termed medium-sized. This chain links TRBV29-1 with TRBJ2-7; 8 bases match TRBD1. CDR3 length: 16 residues. V was pared by 4 bases and J by 0 bases, with 11 bases of the junction left unmatched. Germline V gene data show CDR1 as SQVTM and CDR2 as ANQGSEA. Here the CDR3 reads CSVGGQGLISSYEQYF. Here the CDR3 DNA reads TGCAGCGTTGGAGGACAGGGATTAATTAGCTCCTACGAGCAGTACTTC.

This chain joins TRBV4-3 and TRBJ2-7; D is uncertain. The CDR3 loop spans 13 amino acids. In germline, CDR1 is LGHNA, CDR2 YSLEER. V was trimmed by 4 bases and J by 6 bases, leaving 13 bases between them. CDR3 residues: CASSRLTRGEQYF. In DNA, the CDR3 is TGCGCCAGCAGCCGGCTTACAAGAGGCGAGCAGTACTTC.

V is TRBV5-1 and J is TRBJ2-3, with D tentatively TRBD1 (6 bases). Germline loops: CDR1 SGHRS, CDR2 YFSETQ. The V end lost 6 bases, the J end lost 3 bases, and 17 bases lay between the germline ends. This CDR3 has 15 residues. In DNA, the CDR3 is TGCGCCAGCACTGTCACAGGGCGTTCTACAGATACGCAGTATTTT. The encoded protein is CASTVTGRSTDTQYF. Filled out from reference TRBV5-1 and TRBJ2-3, the complete variable domain reads KAGVTQTPRYLIKTRGQQVTLSCSPISGHRSVSWYQQTPGQGLQFLFEYFSETQRNKGNFPGRFSGRQFSNSRSEMNVSTLELGDSALYLCASTVTGRSTDTQYFGPGTRLTVL.

The rearrangement uses TRBV11-2 and TRBJ2-1; 13 bases map to TRBD2. The V segment lost 5 bases and the J segment 5 bases; nucleotides outside the gene matches: 6. CDR3 length equals 16 residues. The germline V gene encodes CDR1 SGHAT and CDR2 FQNNGV. The CDR3 is CASSPRTSGGNNEQFF. The CDR3 DNA reads as TGTGCCAGCAGCCCCCGGACTAGCGGGGGTAACAATGAGCAGTTCTTC.